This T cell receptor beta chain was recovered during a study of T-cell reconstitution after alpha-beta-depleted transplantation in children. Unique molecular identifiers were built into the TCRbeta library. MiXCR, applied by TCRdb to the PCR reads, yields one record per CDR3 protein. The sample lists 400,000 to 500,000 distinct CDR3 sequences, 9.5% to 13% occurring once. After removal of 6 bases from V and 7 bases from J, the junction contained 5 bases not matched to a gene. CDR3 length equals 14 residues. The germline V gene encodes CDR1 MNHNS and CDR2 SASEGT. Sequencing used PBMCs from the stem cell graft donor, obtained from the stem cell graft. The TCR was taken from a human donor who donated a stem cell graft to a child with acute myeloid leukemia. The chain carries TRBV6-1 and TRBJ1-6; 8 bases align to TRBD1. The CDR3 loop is CASRDREGNSPLHF. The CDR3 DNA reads TGTGCCAGCAGGGACAGGGAGGGCAATTCACCCCTCCACTTT.